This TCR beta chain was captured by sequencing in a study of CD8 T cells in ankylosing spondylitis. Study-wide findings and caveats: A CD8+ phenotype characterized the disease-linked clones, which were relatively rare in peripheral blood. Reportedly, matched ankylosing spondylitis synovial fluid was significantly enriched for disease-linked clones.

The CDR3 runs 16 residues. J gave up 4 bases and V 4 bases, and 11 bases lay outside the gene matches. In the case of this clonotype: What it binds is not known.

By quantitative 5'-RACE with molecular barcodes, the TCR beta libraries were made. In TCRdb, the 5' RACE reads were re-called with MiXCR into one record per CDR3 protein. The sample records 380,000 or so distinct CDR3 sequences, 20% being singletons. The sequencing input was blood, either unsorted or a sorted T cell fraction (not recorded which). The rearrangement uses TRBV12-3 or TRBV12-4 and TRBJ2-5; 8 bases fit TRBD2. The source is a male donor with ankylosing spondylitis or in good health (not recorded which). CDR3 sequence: CASSSMAGGSGETQYF. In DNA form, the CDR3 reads TGTGCCAGCAGTTCAATGGCGGGGGGATCGGGAGAGACCCAGTACTTC.